The TCR beta chain under discussion was sequenced for a study of human T cells and chemical hapten exposure. This clonotype showed up just a few times. Each CDR3 protein is one row after TCRdb ran MiXCR on the RACE reads. The table lists about 130,000 distinct CDR3 sequences, around 8.2% of them singletons, with under 2% in the top ten. The CDR3 length is 15 residues. Looked up from germline, CDR1 is MGHRA and CDR2 is YSYEKL. V gave up 0 bases and J gave up 4 bases, with 10 bases separating them. The sample's time point: healthy volunteer bleed at 2 weeks. Total RNA was isolated from whole blood that had not been fractionated.

The chain has TRBV4-1 and TRBJ1-3; maybe TRBD1 (5 bases). The receptor was derived from a male donor in good health. Some clones in this sample may be carry-over from other donors' samples. The sample comprised whole blood. As DNA, the CDR3 is TGCGCCAGCAGCCAAGATGCAGGGAGGGGAAACACCATATATTTT. This codes for CASSQDAGRGNTIYF.